Each of the 25 T cell receptor beta chains below was sequenced from the same sample in a study of PD-L1 blockade in urothelial cancer. This table comes from immunoSEQ multiplex PCR, and its TCRdb copy is limited to in-frame clones, with some not included. The sample contains about 36,000 clones, approximately 84% of which appear only once. As for time point: peripheral blood 6 weeks after treatment start. The specimen was PBMCs, collected around atezolizumab (anti-PD-L1) treatment. These receptors were obtained from a man between 40 and 49 years old with urothelial cancer.

The chain couples TRBV4-3 to TRBJ1-2; 7 nucleotides line up with TRBD1. Looked up from germline, CDR1 is LGHNA and CDR2 is YSLEER. This CDR3 contains 15 residues. V was pared by 4 bases and J by 1 base, with 6 bases of the junction left unmatched. The CDR3 DNA is TGCGCCAGCAGCCCTGACAGGGATTTTAACTATGGCTACACCTTC. This gives the protein CASSPDRDFNYGYTF.

V usage is TRBV9 and J usage is TRBJ2-1; tentatively, D is TRBD1 (5 bases). CDR1 SGDLS and CDR2 YYNGEE come from the germline V gene. Trimming shortened V by 4 bases and J by 8 bases, and 13 bases separated the two germline ends. This CDR3 contains 13 residues. The DNA of the CDR3 is TGTGCCAGCAGCCAAGGGCAGGGATATGAGCAGTTCTTC. Amino acid sequence: CASSQGQGYEQFF.

V and J are TRBV5-6 and TRBJ2-3; 7 bases line up with TRBD2. The CDR3 length is 16 residues. V trimming: 3 bases; J trimming: 1 base; junction bases outside the gene matches: 8. Germline CDR1 reads SGHDT; CDR2 reads YYEEEE. This chain's CDR3 is CASSSGGSGRTDTQYF. DNA for the CDR3: TGTGCCAGCAGCTCCGGGGGGTCAGGTCGCACAGATACGCAGTATTTT.

V usage is TRBV27 and J usage is TRBJ2-1; TRBD1 agrees at 7 bases. CDR1 is MNHEY, CDR2 SMNVEV, per germline (reference sequence). V lost 6 bases, J lost 0 bases, and 5 bases stayed unmatched. This CDR3 comprises 15 residues. CDR3 sequence reads: CASRLGTASYNEQFF. Written as DNA, the CDR3 is TGTGCCAGCAGACTAGGGACAGCCTCCTACAATGAGCAGTTCTTC.

The genes are TRBV7-8 and TRBJ2-7; tentatively, D is TRBD2 (7 bases). CDR1 and CDR2 from the germline V gene are SGHVS and FQNEAQ. This CDR3 contains 18 residues. Trimming cost V 3 bases and J 6 bases, with 27 bases left between them. The CDR3 coding sequence is TGTGCCAGCAGCTTTAGGGGGGAGGGGTCGGCCAAGTCTTCCGAGCAGTACTTC. Residues: CASSFRGEGSAKSSEQYF.

The chain is built from TRBV6-5 and TRBJ1-5, with D hard to call. The V gene's germline CDR1 is MNHEY and CDR2 SVGAGI. Trimming left V 6 bases short and J 3 bases short, with 12 bases between. The CDR3 has 14 residues. Here the CDR3 DNA reads TGTGCCAGCAGACCCAGAGAGGTCAATCAGCCCCAGCATTTT. Encoded protein: CASRPREVNQPQHF.

This clone has only a few counts. J is TRBJ1-1 and V is TRBV6-1; 9 bases line up with TRBD1. J was trimmed by 7 bases and V by 5 bases; bases with no gene match: 11. This CDR3 region has 15 residues. The germline V gene has CDR1 MNHNS and CDR2 SASEGT. Here the CDR3 reads CASSKLPTGGFEAFF. The DNA for the CDR3 is TGTGCCAGCAGTAAACTACCGACAGGGGGTTTTGAAGCTTTCTTT.

This clone appeared a few times. The gene calls are TRBV30 and TRBJ1-2; D gene uncertain. CDR3 length: 12 residues. V was cut by 0 bases and J by 4 bases, with 6 bases left in between. The germline V gene has CDR1 GTSNPN and CDR2 SVGIG (reference sequence). Here the CDR3 reads CAWSVRFYGYTF. The CDR3 DNA reads as TGTGCCTGGAGTGTACGGTTCTATGGCTACACCTTC.

The J gene is TRBJ2-3, the V gene TRBV11-2; 9 bases line up with TRBD1. Germline V lookup: CDR1 SGHAT, CDR2 FQNNGV. The CDR3 covers 16 residues. J lost 3 bases, V lost 3 bases, and 7 bases had no gene match. The CDR3 reads CASSFPKGQGTDTQYF. CDR3 nucleotide sequence: TGTGCCAGCAGCTTCCCAAAGGGACAGGGAACAGATACGCAGTATTTT.

The chain has TRBV27 and TRBJ1-5; D might be TRBD1 (6 bases). V was cut by 6 bases and J by 5 bases, with 14 bases left in between. This CDR3 spans 14 amino acids. Germline V gives CDR1 MNHEY, CDR2 SMNVEV (reference sequence). Here the CDR3 reads CASSLRGGDQPQHF. The CDR3 region has the DNA TGTGCCAGCAGCCTGAGAGGGGGAGATCAGCCCCAGCATTTT.

The genes are TRBV5-1 and TRBJ1-4, with D possibly being TRBD1 (5 bases). V lost 4 bases to trimming and J lost 8 bases, with 15 bases between them. This CDR3 comprises 14 residues. CDR1 and CDR2 (germline): SGHRS, YFSETQ. The CDR3: CASSGDRGEEKLFF. In DNA, the CDR3 is TGCGCCAGCAGCGGGGACCGGGGGGAGGAAAAACTGTTTTTT.

The chain has TRBV19 and TRBJ1-2; no clear D gene. Trimming cost V 8 bases and J 8 bases, with 21 bases left between them. The germline V gene encodes CDR1 LNHDA and CDR2 SQIVND (reference sequence). The CDR3 covers 14 residues. CDR3 residues: CASGIGQAPLGYTF. The CDR3 DNA reads as TGTGCCAGTGGAATAGGGCAGGCGCCCCTCGGCTACACCTTC.

This sequence joins TRBV6-1 and TRBJ1-3; D unresolved. The V gene lost 4 bases and the J gene lost 0 bases, with 7 bases spanning the gap. The V gene's germline CDR1 is MNHNS and CDR2 SASEGT. The CDR3 is made up of 14 amino acids. Here the CDR3 DNA reads TGTGCCAGCAGTGGAGGAAACTCTGGAAACACCATATATTTT. This encodes CASSGGNSGNTIYF.

V gene TRBV7-2 combines with J gene TRBJ2-5; 7 nucleotides match TRBD1. The V segment lost 6 bases and the J segment 4 bases; nucleotides outside the gene matches: 8. The CDR3 loop spans 14 amino acids. Germline-derived CDR1 and CDR2 are SGHTA and FQGNSA. This CDR3 is CASSQGGRGETQYF. DNA of the CDR3: TGTGCCAGCAGTCAAGGGGGCCGAGGAGAGACCCAGTACTTC.

This sequence joins TRBV10-3 and TRBJ1-1; D is unresolved. From germline, CDR1 is ENHRY and CDR2 SYGVKD. The CDR3 contains 12 residues. The V gene lost 8 bases and the J gene lost 5 bases, with 12 bases spanning the gap. The CDR3 nucleotides are TGTGCCATCTCCCGAGAGGAAACTGAAGCTTTCTTT. This sequence encodes CAISREETEAFF.

V is TRBV19 and J is TRBJ1-3; D ambiguous. The V end lost 10 bases, the J end lost 3 bases, and 13 bases lay between the germline ends. Per germline, CDR1 LNHDA and CDR2 SQIVND (reference sequence). The CDR3 totals 13 residues. CDR3 coding DNA: TGTGCCATTTACTTCACGGGTGGAAACACCATATATTTT. Protein product: CAIYFTGGNTIYF. The full variable domain, completed using reference TRBV19 and TRBJ1-3, is DGGITQSPKYLFRKEGQNVTLSCEQNLNHDAMYWYRQDPGQGLRLIYYSQIVNDFQKGDIAEGYSVSREKKESFPLTVTSAQKNPTAFYLCAIYFTGGNTIYFGEGSWLTVV.

The chain joins TRBV6-1 to TRBJ2-4, with D maybe TRBD1 (6 bases). Trimming removed 6 bases at V and 7 bases at J, with 10 bases between. Germline V gene sequence: CDR1 MNHNS, CDR2 SASEGT. The CDR3 consists of 12 residues. CDR3 sequence (DNA): TGTGCCAGCAGCGCGGACAGTAACATTCAGTACTTC. This gives the protein CASSADSNIQYF.

The V call is TRBV29-1, the J call TRBJ2-3; the match to TRBD2 covers 7 bases. V dropped 8 bases and J dropped 3; count of bases not matched to a gene: 14. CDR3 size: 15 residues. From germline, CDR1 is SQVTM and CDR2 ANQGSEA. The CDR3 spells CSTHVGEGGTDTQYF. CDR3 coding DNA: TGCAGCACCCACGTGGGGGAGGGAGGGACAGATACGCAGTATTTT.

Of note for this clone: The sample contains more than one DNA sequence encoding this CDR3. V gene TRBV25-1 combines with J gene TRBJ2-7; 8 bases match TRBD2. This CDR3 has 15 residues. Trimming at V came to 6 bases and at J to 0 bases, leaving 7 bases not matched to a gene. Germline V gene lookup returns CDR1 MGHDK and CDR2 SYGVNS. CDR3 region: CASSLTGTSSYEQYF. The CDR3, as DNA: TGTGCCAGCAGCCTAACCGGGACTAGCTCCTACGAGCAGTACTTC.

The chain uses TRBV19 and TRBJ1-1, with D perhaps TRBD1 (6 bases). With 4 bases removed from V and 0 bases from J, the gap between germline ends came to 9 bases. This CDR3 is 14 amino acids long. CDR1 and CDR2 from the germline V gene are LNHDA and SQIVND (reference sequence). CDR3: CASSNDRLNTEAFF. CDR3 sequence (DNA): TGTGCCAGTAGTAATGACAGGCTGAACACTGAAGCTTTCTTT.

The sample holds a few counts of this clone. This chain links TRBV11-1 with TRBJ2-1, with 8 bases fitting TRBD2. CDR1 SGHAT and CDR2 FQDESV come from the germline V gene (reference sequence). V dropped 4 bases and J dropped 6; count of bases not matched to a gene: 17. The CDR3 consists of 18 residues. This CDR3 is CASSWMTSRIAGINEQFF. CDR3 bases: TGTGCCAGCAGCTGGATGACCTCAAGAATAGCGGGGATCAATGAGCAGTTCTTC.

This clone has a single count. This rearrangement joins TRBV30 to TRBJ1-5; D is perhaps TRBD1 (5 bases). The CDR3 length is 17 residues. Trimming took off 0 bases at V and 5 bases at J, with 20 bases between the two ends. Germline V gene data show CDR1 as GTSNPN and CDR2 as SVGIG (reference sequence). The CDR3 bases are TGTGCCTGGAGTGTGGGGTTGGGGGGTACTTTCCATCAGCCCCAGCATTTT. This translates into CAWSVGLGGTFHQPQHF.

The CDR3 sequence: CASSLAYPSTGELFF. In DNA form, the CDR3 reads TGTGCCAGCAGCTTAGCGTACCCCAGCACCGGGGAGCTGTTTTTT. The chain is built from TRBV7-8 and TRBJ2-2, with D unresolved. The germline V gene has CDR1 SGHVS and CDR2 FQNEAQ. V lost 0 bases and J 4 bases, leaving 9 bases between the germline ends. The CDR3 contains 15 residues.

The chain recombines TRBV4-2 with TRBJ1-1; D perhaps matches TRBD1 (6 bases). The CDR3 is 14 amino acids. The V end was cut by 5 bases, the J end by 7 bases, with 17 bases between. The germline CDR1 and CDR2 sequences are LGHNA and YNFKEQ. CDR3 region: CASSEVSGVGEAFF. The CDR3 bases are TGTGCCAGCAGCGAAGTTTCAGGGGTCGGTGAAGCTTTCTTT.

V is TRBV27 and J is TRBJ1-5; D remains ambiguous. V was shortened by 1 base and J by 1 base, with 5 bases between the two germline ends. CDR1 MNHEY and CDR2 SMNVEV come from the germline V gene (reference sequence). This CDR3 has 14 residues. The CDR3 DNA follows: TGTGCCAGCAGTTTATACCAGAGCAATCAGCCCCAGCATTTT. Translating it yields CASSLYQSNQPQHF.